A single sample gave rise to the 9 T cell receptor beta chains below, sequenced in a study of response to subunit inactivated influenza vaccine. TCRdb re-called the RT-PCR reads through MiXCR, storing one row per CDR3 protein. The sample includes about 520,000 distinct CDR3 sequences, around 25% of them seen just once. This specimen consisted of CD4+ T cells sorted from PBMCs, obtained 4 to 6 days after vaccination. All receptors come from a man between 50 and 59 years old who received an inactivated influenza vaccine.

There are a few counts of this clonotype. The chain is built from TRBV5-6 and TRBJ2-7, with 9 bases matching TRBD2. Trimming took 4 bases from V and 2 from J; bases not matched to a gene: 1. Germline loops: CDR1 SGHDT, CDR2 YYEEEE. The CDR3 runs 13 residues. The CDR3 here is CASSRTSAYEQYF. CDR3 sequence (DNA): TGTGCCAGCAGCCGGACTAGCGCCTACGAGCAGTACTTC. The full variable domain, with the rest looked up from reference TRBV5-6 and TRBJ2-7, is DAGVTQSPTHLIKTRGQQVTLRCSPKSGHDTVSWYQQALGQGPQFIFQYYEEEERQRGNFPDRFSGHQFPNYSSELNVNALLLGDSALYLCASSRTSAYEQYFGPGTRLTVT.

This clonotype was seen a handful of times. The rearrangement uses TRBV5-1 and TRBJ2-1; 14 nucleotides line up with TRBD2. The CDR3 length is 16 residues. Germline CDR1 and CDR2: SGHRS and YFSETQ. Losses at the gene ends were 4 bases for V and 4 bases for J; bases not matched to a gene: 4. The CDR3 region has the DNA TGCGCCAGCAGCGCGCGACTAGCGGGGGGGTACAATGAGCAGTTCTTC. As protein: CASSARLAGGYNEQFF.

This rearrangement joins TRBV30 to TRBJ2-3; 9 positions agree with TRBD2. Per the germline V gene, CDR1 is GTSNPN and CDR2 is SVGIG (reference sequence). The CDR3 length is 15 residues. The V segment lost 3 bases and the J segment 4 bases; nucleotides outside the gene matches: 8. CDR3 sequence: CAWRLAGGRSDTQYF. The DNA of the CDR3 is TGTGCCTGGAGATTGGCGGGGGGGCGATCAGATACGCAGTATTTT.

The V gene is TRBV15, the J gene TRBJ2-7; D remains unclear. Germline V CDR1 and CDR2: LNHNV, YYDKDF (reference sequence). Trimming shortened V by 0 bases and J by 2 bases, and 5 bases separated the two germline ends. The CDR3 runs to 13 residues. CDR3 in amino acids: CATSRDLAYEQYF. CDR3 nucleotides: TGTGCCACCAGCAGAGATCTCGCCTACGAGCAGTACTTC.

The CDR3 region has the DNA TGTGCCACCTCCCGCGCGGGGGGCACAGATACGCAGTATTTT. It is translated as CATSRAGGTDTQYF. The chain links TRBV10-3 to TRBJ2-3; 7 bases align to TRBD2. The germline V gene encodes CDR1 ENHRY and CDR2 SYGVKD. This CDR3 region has 14 residues. Germline trimming cut 10 bases from V and 1 base from J; bases unmatched to any gene: 8.

The CDR3 here is CSARRQFGYNSPLHF. The CDR3 coding sequence is TGCAGTGCTAGAAGACAGTTCGGGTATAATTCACCCCTCCACTTT. This chain uses TRBV20-1 with TRBJ1-6; maybe TRBD1 (5 bases). The germline V gene encodes CDR1 DFQATT and CDR2 SNEGSKA (reference sequence). V gave up 2 bases and J gave up 4 bases, with 12 bases separating them. CDR3 length: 15 residues.

The chain employs TRBV28 and TRBJ2-7; D is unclear. Germline V gene data show CDR1 as MDHEN and CDR2 as SYDVKM. V shed 5 bases and J shed 7 bases, with 9 bases lying between them. The CDR3 sequence is 11 residues long. The DNA for the CDR3 is TGTGCCAGCAGTACCATTGTGGAGCAGTACTTC. It translates to CASSTIVEQYF. Full variable domain (missing parts from reference TRBV28 and TRBJ2-7): DVKVTQSSRYLVKRTGEKVFLECVQDMDHENMFWYRQDPGLGLRLIYFSYDVKMKEKGDIPEGYSVSREKKERFSLILESASTNQTSMYLCASSTIVEQYFGPGTRLTVT.

This clonotype showed up just once. The chain couples TRBV7-9 to TRBJ2-3, with D possibly being TRBD2 (6 bases). CDR3 size: 16 residues. Trimming cost V 0 bases and J 2 bases, with 12 bases left between them. Germline V gene lookup returns CDR1 SEHNR and CDR2 FQNEAQ (reference sequence). CDR3 sequence (DNA): TGTGCCAGCAGCTTAGCTAGCGGCCTAGTCACAGATACGCAGTATTTT. It codes for CASSLASGLVTDTQYF.

This clonotype has at least ten counts. The V call is TRBV24-1, the J call TRBJ2-2, with 7 positions matching TRBD2. Per germline, CDR1 KGHDR and CDR2 SFDVKD. The trim removed 10 bases at V and 5 bases at J, leaving 12 bases unmatched. CDR3 length: 15 amino acids. CDR3 in amino acids: CATSERDGRTGELFF. In nucleotides, the CDR3 is TGTGCCACGTCGGAGCGGGACGGACGAACCGGGGAGCTGTTTTTT.